These 12 T cell receptor beta chains originate from one sample sequenced in a study of blood T cells in healthy people across ages. The use of a sample-barcoded 5' primer and a J-beta primer mix characterized a second PCR of roughly 7 to 11 cycles. TCRdb independently ran MiXCR on the 5' RACE reads; one entry per CDR3 protein. Of 540,000 or so distinct CDR3 sequences in the sample, 27% were seen once. Sequencing was performed on blood. All receptors derive from a woman between 65 and 79 years old in good health.

The chain carries TRBV29-1 and TRBJ2-1, with D hard to call. Between the trimmed V and J ends, which lost 6 bases and 5 bases, there was a span of 5 bases. The CDR3 is made up of 10 amino acids. Germline values: CDR1 SQVTM, CDR2 ANQGSEA. The CDR3 DNA reads as TGCAGCGTCGGCCACAATGAGCAGTTCTTC. This encodes CSVGHNEQFF.

The chain carries TRBV9 and TRBJ2-1, with a weak D call TRBD2 (6 bases). V lost 4 bases and J lost 2, with 13 bases in between. This CDR3 has 15 amino acids. Germline V gives CDR1 SGDLS, CDR2 YYNGEE. The CDR3 region is CASSQLAVPYNEQFF. For the CDR3, the DNA is TGTGCCAGCAGCCAACTAGCTGTTCCCTACAATGAGCAGTTCTTC.

J is TRBJ2-1 and V is TRBV3-1; D uncertain. Judging by the DNA end, TRBJ2-5 fits better; the J call may be wrong. The V gene's germline CDR1 is LGHDT and CDR2 YNNKEL (reference sequence). This CDR3 contains 16 residues. CDR3 in amino acids: CASSQDFRPEQETQYF. The CDR3 bases are TGTGCCAGCAGCCAAGATTTTCGTCCAGAACAAGAGACCCAGTACTTC.

The J gene is TRBJ2-7, the V gene TRBV29-1, with D uncertain. The CDR3 is 14 residues long. Germline V gene lookup returns CDR1 SQVTM and CDR2 ANQGSEA. Between the trimmed V and J ends, which lost 5 bases and 5 bases, there was a span of 19 bases. CDR3 sequence (DNA): TGCAGCGTTCCATCGGGCTCGTGGGGTAACGAGCAGTACTTC. As protein: CSVPSGSWGNEQYF.

This clonotype was seen a handful of times. The V and J genes are TRBV29-1 and TRBJ2-1, with 9 bases lining up with TRBD1. Germline-derived CDR1 and CDR2 are SQVTM and ANQGSEA. The V and J ends lost 7 bases and 2 bases, in that order; junction bases with no gene match: 6. The CDR3 runs 14 residues. The CDR3 loop is CSALGQGTYNEQFF. The CDR3 DNA follows: TGCAGCGCCCTGGGACAGGGTACCTACAATGAGCAGTTCTTC.

This clonotype has a handful of counts. The gene calls are TRBV5-1 and TRBJ2-2, with D possibly matching TRBD2 (5 bases). The CDR3 is made up of 15 amino acids. Germline CDR1 and CDR2: SGHRS and YFSETQ. Trimming took off 4 bases at V and 7 bases at J, with 17 bases between the two ends. The CDR3 spells CASSPGQPGDGELFF. The CDR3 DNA follows: TGCGCCAGCAGCCCCGGGCAGCCCGGGGACGGGGAGCTGTTTTTT.

In its sample, this clonotype was seen a few times. The chain is built from TRBV27 and TRBJ1-1, with D maybe TRBD1 (6 bases). In germline, CDR1 is MNHEY, CDR2 SMNVEV (reference sequence). This CDR3 contains 16 residues. V lost 6 bases and J lost 1, with 18 bases in between. CDR3 protein: CASSQIMTGQNTEAFF. The CDR3 DNA sequence: TGTGCCAGCAGCCAGATAATGACAGGTCAGAACACTGAAGCTTTCTTT.

In its sample, this clonotype was seen a few times. The chain couples TRBV12-3 or TRBV12-4 to TRBJ2-7, with 7 bases that match TRBD1. J gave up 9 bases and V 6 bases, and 11 bases lay outside the gene matches. This CDR3 region has 13 residues. CDR3 nucleotides: TGTGCCAGCAGCCCGTGGCAGGGGGTTTTGCAGTACTTC. Translating gives CASSPWQGVLQYF.

This clonotype was observed a few times. The gene calls are TRBV25-1 and TRBJ1-2; 7 bases line up with TRBD1. Losses at the gene ends were 3 bases for V and 1 base for J; bases not matched to a gene: 5. The length of the CDR3 is 15 residues. Per the germline V gene, CDR1 is MGHDK and CDR2 is SYGVNS. The CDR3: CASSDPGQINYGYTF. The CDR3 DNA sequence: TGTGCCAGCAGTGACCCGGGACAGATTAACTATGGCTACACCTTC.

The V call is TRBV5-1, the J call TRBJ2-5; perhaps TRBD2 as D (5 bases). The assigned J gene may be wrong: the sequence end matches TRBJ2-1 better. CDR1 is SGHRS and CDR2 is YFSETQ in the germline V gene. The CDR3 sequence is 14 residues long. The CDR3 region has the DNA TGCGCCAGCAGCTTGGAAAGGGAGTACAATGAGCAGTTCTTC. Translation gives CASSLEREYNEQFF.

The rearrangement links TRBV5-1 to TRBJ1-1, with 7 bases matching TRBD1. V trimming: 2 bases; J trimming: 1 base; junction bases outside the gene matches: 11. The germline V gene encodes CDR1 SGHRS and CDR2 YFSETQ. The CDR3 extends over 17 amino acids. CDR3 coding DNA: TGCGCCAGCAGCTTAGATCCACAGGGGACCTCGAACACTGAAGCTTTCTTT. This translates into CASSLDPQGTSNTEAFF.

This clonotype was seen only once. The J gene is TRBJ2-5, the V gene TRBV20-1; no reliable D call. The end of the DNA is better explained by TRBJ2-7, so the J call may be wrong. Germline V gives CDR1 DFQATT, CDR2 SNEGSKA (reference sequence). This CDR3 is built from 13 residues. In nucleotides, the CDR3 is TGCAGTGCTAGAGGGAGAACATCCTACGAGCAGTACTTC. It is translated as CSARGRTSYEQYF.